The 7 T cell receptor beta chains below were found in one sample sequenced in a study of cytomegalovirus exposure and HLA in healthy donors. Researchers ran the PCR with 60 Vbeta and 13 Jbeta primers. Data came from immunoSEQ multiplex PCR; TCRdb stores just in-frame clones and leaves some out. The repertoire holds approximately 74,000 clones, less than 80% seen once, with approximately 7.8% in the top ten. The sequenced sample was PBMCs. The receptors here all came from a man between 60 and 75 years old in good health and CMV-seropositive.

The chain uses TRBV7-9 and TRBJ1-1, with a tentative D call TRBD1 (5 bases). Germline loops: CDR1 SEHNR, CDR2 FQNEAQ (reference sequence). There are 13 residues in the CDR3. Trimming stripped 6 bases from V and 3 bases from J, with 11 bases between. CDR3 bases: TGTGCCAGCAGACGAACAGGAGACACTGAAGCTTTCTTT. It codes for CASRRTGDTEAFF.

The gene calls are TRBV7-2 and TRBJ2-4; tentatively, D is TRBD1 (5 bases). The CDR3 consists of 16 residues. The germline CDR1 and CDR2 sequences are SGHTA and FQGNSA. V was pared by 1 base and J by 0 bases, with 10 bases between. The CDR3 nucleotides read TGTGCCAGCAGCTTAGACAGGTCCTTAGCCAAAAACATTCAGTACTTC. This encodes CASSLDRSLAKNIQYF.

The chain uses TRBV7-2 and TRBJ2-7; maybe TRBD1 (5 bases). V was pared by 0 bases and J by 0 bases, with 9 bases between. Germline CDR1 reads SGHTA; CDR2 reads FQGNSA. The CDR3 runs to 15 residues. Here the CDR3 DNA reads TGTGCCAGCAGCTTAGCGGGGCTCAGCTCCTACGAGCAGTACTTC. It is translated as CASSLAGLSSYEQYF.

The gene calls are TRBV29-1 and TRBJ2-3; 9 bases are shared with TRBD1. The length of the CDR3 is 15 residues. The germline V gene encodes CDR1 SQVTM and CDR2 ANQGSEA. With 1 base clipped from V and 5 bases from J, the junction kept 7 bases outside the gene matches. CDR3: CSVEASTGGRDTQYF. Written as DNA, the CDR3 is TGCAGCGTTGAAGCTTCCACAGGGGGCAGAGATACGCAGTATTTT.

The rearrangement uses TRBV5-1 and TRBJ2-2; TRBD1 might be the D (6 bases). Germline V gene lookup returns CDR1 SGHRS and CDR2 YFSETQ. V was pared by 5 bases and J by 3 bases, with 14 bases between. The CDR3 totals 15 residues. The CDR3: CASSPGTTYTGELFF. In nucleotides, the CDR3 is TGCGCCAGCAGTCCCGGGACAACCTACACCGGGGAGCTGTTTTTT.

V and J are TRBV6-5 and TRBJ2-7; tentative D call: TRBD1 (6 bases). From germline, CDR1 is MNHEY and CDR2 SVGAGI. Between the trimmed V and J ends, which lost 0 bases and 3 bases, there was a span of 6 bases. The CDR3 loop spans 13 amino acids. This chain's CDR3 is CASSYSDSYEQYF. The CDR3 DNA reads TGTGCCAGCAGTTACTCGGACAGCTACGAGCAGTACTTC.

This sequence joins TRBV7-9 and TRBJ2-4, with D uncertain. The CDR3 extends over 16 amino acids. In germline, CDR1 is SEHNR, CDR2 FQNEAQ (reference sequence). Trimming pared 10 bases from V and 0 bases from J, leaving 19 bases between. CDR3 protein: CAIADRRVLAKNIQYF. CDR3 sequence (DNA): TGTGCCATAGCCGACCGACGGGTTTTAGCCAAAAACATTCAGTACTTC.